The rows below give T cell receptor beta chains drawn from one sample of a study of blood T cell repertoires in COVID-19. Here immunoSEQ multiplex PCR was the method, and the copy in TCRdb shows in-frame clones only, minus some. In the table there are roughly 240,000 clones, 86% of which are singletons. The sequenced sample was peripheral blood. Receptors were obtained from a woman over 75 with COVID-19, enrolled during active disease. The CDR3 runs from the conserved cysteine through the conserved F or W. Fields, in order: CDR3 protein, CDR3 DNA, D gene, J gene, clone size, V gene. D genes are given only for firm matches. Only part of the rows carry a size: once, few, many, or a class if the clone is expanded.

cdr3_aa: CASTRIGGSRETQYF; cdr3_nt: TGTGCCAGCACTAGAATTGGCGGGAGTAGGGAGACCCAGTACTTC; d_call: TRBD2; j_call: TRBJ2-5; clone_size: -; v_call: TRBV6-5
cdr3_aa: CASSIVSGGVSSGANVLTF; cdr3_nt: TGTGCCAGTAGTATTGTTAGCGGGGGGGTTAGCTCTGGGGCCAACGTCCTGACTTTC; d_call: TRBD2; j_call: TRBJ2-6; clone_size: -; v_call: TRBV19
cdr3_aa: CAWSGRDSYGYTF; cdr3_nt: TGTGCCTGGAGTGGAAGGGACAGCTATGGCTACACCTTC; d_call: TRBD1; j_call: TRBJ1-2; clone_size: -; v_call: TRBV30
cdr3_aa: CASSTTSGYTDTQYF; cdr3_nt: TGCGCCAGCAGCACTACTAGCGGATACACAGATACGCAGTATTTT; d_call: TRBD2; j_call: TRBJ2-3; clone_size: -; v_call: TRBV5-1
cdr3_aa: CASSLMTVNNSPLHF; cdr3_nt: TGTGCCAGCAGCTTAATGACAGTGAATAATTCACCCCTCCACTTT; d_call: -; j_call: TRBJ1-6; clone_size: -; v_call: TRBV7-9
cdr3_aa: CAGATRGGNTGELFF; cdr3_nt: TGTGCCGGAGCCACCCGGGGGGGTAACACCGGGGAGCTGTTTTTT; d_call: TRBD2; j_call: TRBJ2-2; clone_size: -; v_call: TRBV30
cdr3_aa: CASSYGQRTILSGNTIYF; cdr3_nt: TGTGCCAGCAGTTATGGACAGCGTACTATACTCTCTGGAAACACCATATATTTT; d_call: -; j_call: TRBJ1-3; clone_size: once; v_call: TRBV2
cdr3_aa: CASRTSGGARETQYF; cdr3_nt: TGCGCCAGCCGGACTAGCGGGGGGGCCCGGGAGACCCAGTACTTC; d_call: TRBD2; j_call: TRBJ2-5; clone_size: -; v_call: TRBV5-1
cdr3_aa: CASSLLDQANTEAFF; cdr3_nt: TGTGCCAGCAGTTTACTCGATCAGGCCAACACTGAAGCTTTCTTT; d_call: -; j_call: TRBJ1-1; clone_size: -; v_call: TRBV6-6
cdr3_aa: CASSSLVGVGSYNEQFF; cdr3_nt: TGCGCCAGCAGCTCGTTAGTCGGGGTCGGCTCCTACAATGAGCAGTTCTTC; d_call: -; j_call: TRBJ2-1; clone_size: -; v_call: TRBV5-1
cdr3_aa: CASSQGLAGTTDTQYF; cdr3_nt: TGTGCCAGCAGCCAGGGACTAGCGGGGACCACAGATACGCAGTATTTT; d_call: TRBD2; j_call: TRBJ2-3; clone_size: -; v_call: TRBV3-1/TRBV3-2
cdr3_aa: CAGQQRRSSTDTQYF; cdr3_nt: TGTGCCGGACAACAGAGGCGGTCGAGCACAGATACGCAGTATTTT; d_call: -; j_call: TRBJ2-3; clone_size: -; v_call: TRBV28
cdr3_aa: CASGLPRRQGGEYNEQFF; cdr3_nt: TGTGCTAGTGGTTTGCCCCGACGCCAAGGGGGGGAATACAATGAGCAGTTCTTC; d_call: -; j_call: TRBJ2-1; clone_size: once; v_call: TRBV12-5
cdr3_aa: CASSLGQGASGNTIYF; cdr3_nt: TGTGCCAGCAGCTTGGGACAGGGGGCCTCAGGAAACACCATATATTTT; d_call: TRBD1; j_call: TRBJ1-3; clone_size: -; v_call: TRBV7-2
cdr3_aa: CASSLQGQGTYGYTF; cdr3_nt: TGTGCCAGCAGCTTACAGGGACAGGGGACGTATGGCTACACCTTC; d_call: TRBD1; j_call: TRBJ1-2; clone_size: -; v_call: TRBV7-2
cdr3_aa: CASRAQGDYGYTF; cdr3_nt: TGTGCCAGCAGGGCACAGGGGGACTATGGCTACACCTTC; d_call: TRBD1; j_call: TRBJ1-2; clone_size: -; v_call: TRBV7-2
cdr3_aa: CASSQGGNEKLFF; cdr3_nt: TGTGCCAGCAGCCAGGGGGGTAATGAAAAACTGTTTTTT; d_call: -; j_call: TRBJ1-4; clone_size: -; v_call: TRBV3-1/TRBV3-2
cdr3_aa: CASSRSGDYYEQYF; cdr3_nt: TGTGCCAGCAGTCGCTCAGGGGATTACTACGAGCAGTACTTC; d_call: -; j_call: TRBJ2-7; clone_size: -; v_call: TRBV7-8
cdr3_aa: CASSIGGGQGIQPQHF; cdr3_nt: TGTGCCAGTAGTATAGGTGGGGGACAGGGGATTCAGCCCCAGCATTTT; d_call: TRBD1; j_call: TRBJ1-5; clone_size: -; v_call: TRBV19
cdr3_aa: CASSISSQGAKEFGYTF; cdr3_nt: TGTGCCAGTAGTATTAGCTCACAGGGGGCAAAGGAATTTGGCTACACCTTC; d_call: TRBD1; j_call: TRBJ1-2; clone_size: -; v_call: TRBV19
cdr3_aa: CASSLQTGMGGIPYEQYF; cdr3_nt: TGTGCCAGCAGCTTACAAACTGGGATGGGAGGGATCCCGTACGAGCAGTACTTC; d_call: TRBD2; j_call: TRBJ2-7; clone_size: -; v_call: TRBV7-2
cdr3_aa: CASSLTGNTEAFF; cdr3_nt: TGTGCCAGCAGCCTGACGGGGAACACTGAAGCTTTCTTT; d_call: -; j_call: TRBJ1-1; clone_size: -; v_call: TRBV12-3/TRBV12-4